This T cell receptor beta chain derives from a study of cytomegalovirus exposure and HLA in healthy donors. PCR primers comprised 60 Vbeta and 13 Jbeta primers. Sequencing was performed with immunoSEQ multiplex PCR; in TCRdb, only in-frame clones are kept and a portion is missing. The sample lists more than 100,000 clones; 82% were seen once. This CDR3 has 15 amino acids. Trimming left V 3 bases short and J 8 bases short, with 20 bases between. The V gene's germline CDR1 is SQVTM and CDR2 ANQGSEA. Only a few counts were recorded for this clone. The rearrangement joins TRBV29-1 to TRBJ2-1; a possible D gene is TRBD2 (6 bases). Sequencing was carried out using PBMCs. The sequence was obtained from a woman aged 50 to 60 in good health and CMV-seropositive. Here the CDR3 reads CSVDYRLASQDEQFF. The CDR3 DNA reads as TGCAGCGTTGATTATCGTCTAGCGAGTCAGGATGAGCAGTTCTTC.